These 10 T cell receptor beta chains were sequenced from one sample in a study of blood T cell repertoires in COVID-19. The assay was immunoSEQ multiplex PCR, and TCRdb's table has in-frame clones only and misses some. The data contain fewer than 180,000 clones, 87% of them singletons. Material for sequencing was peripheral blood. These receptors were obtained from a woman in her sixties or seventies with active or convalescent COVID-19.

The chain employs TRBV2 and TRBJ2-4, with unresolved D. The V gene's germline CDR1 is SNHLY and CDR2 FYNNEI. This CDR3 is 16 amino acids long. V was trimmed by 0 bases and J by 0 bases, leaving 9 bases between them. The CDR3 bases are TGTGCCAGCAGTGAAGCACGGTTCATAGCCAAAAACATTCAGTACTTC. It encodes CASSEARFIAKNIQYF.

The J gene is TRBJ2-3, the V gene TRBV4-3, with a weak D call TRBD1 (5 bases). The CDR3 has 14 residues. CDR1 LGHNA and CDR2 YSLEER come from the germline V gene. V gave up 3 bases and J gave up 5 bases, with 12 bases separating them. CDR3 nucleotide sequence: TGCGCCAGCAGCCAGGGGCCAAACCGAGATACGCAGTATTTT. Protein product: CASSQGPNRDTQYF.

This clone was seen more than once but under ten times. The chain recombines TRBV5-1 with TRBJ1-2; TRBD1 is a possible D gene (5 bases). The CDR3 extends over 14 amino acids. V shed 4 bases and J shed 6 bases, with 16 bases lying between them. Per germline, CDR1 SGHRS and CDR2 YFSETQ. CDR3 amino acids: CASSRNEGVNGYTF. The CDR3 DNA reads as TGCGCCAGCAGCCGAAACGAAGGGGTGAATGGCTACACCTTC.

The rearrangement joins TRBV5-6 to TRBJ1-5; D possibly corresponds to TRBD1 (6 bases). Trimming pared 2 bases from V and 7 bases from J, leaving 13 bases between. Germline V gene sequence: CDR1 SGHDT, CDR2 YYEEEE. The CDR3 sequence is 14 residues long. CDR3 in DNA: TGTGCCAGCAGCTTAAAGGGGGGAGGGCAGCCCCAGCATTTT. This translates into CASSLKGGGQPQHF.

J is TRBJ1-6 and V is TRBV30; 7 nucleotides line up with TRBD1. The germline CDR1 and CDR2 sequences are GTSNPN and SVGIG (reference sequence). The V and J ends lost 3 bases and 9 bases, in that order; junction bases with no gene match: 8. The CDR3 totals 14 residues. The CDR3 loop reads CAWSDRQGGSPLHF. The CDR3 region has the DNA TGTGCCTGGAGCGACAGACAGGGAGGTTCACCCCTCCACTTT.

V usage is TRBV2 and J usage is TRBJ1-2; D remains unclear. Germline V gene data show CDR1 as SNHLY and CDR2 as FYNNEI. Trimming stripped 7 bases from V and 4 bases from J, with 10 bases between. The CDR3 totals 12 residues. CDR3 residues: CASTRASYGYTF. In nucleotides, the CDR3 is TGTGCCAGCACCAGAGCGAGCTATGGCTACACCTTC.

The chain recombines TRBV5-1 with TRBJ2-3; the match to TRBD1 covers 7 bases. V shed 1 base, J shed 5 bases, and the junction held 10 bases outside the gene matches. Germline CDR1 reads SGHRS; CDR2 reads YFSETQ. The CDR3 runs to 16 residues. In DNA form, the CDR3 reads TGCGCCAGCAGCTTGACTGACAGGGCCAGTGTAGATACGCAGTATTTT. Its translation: CASSLTDRASVDTQYF.

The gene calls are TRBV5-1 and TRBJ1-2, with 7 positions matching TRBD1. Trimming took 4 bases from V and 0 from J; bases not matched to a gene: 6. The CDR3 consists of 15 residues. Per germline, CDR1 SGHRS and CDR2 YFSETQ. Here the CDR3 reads CASSATGPPNYGYTF. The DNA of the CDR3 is TGCGCCAGCAGCGCGACAGGGCCCCCTAACTATGGCTACACCTTC.

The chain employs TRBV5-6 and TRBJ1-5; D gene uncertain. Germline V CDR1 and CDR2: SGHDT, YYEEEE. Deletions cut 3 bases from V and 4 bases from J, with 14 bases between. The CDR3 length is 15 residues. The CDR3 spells CASSWREEGNQPQHF. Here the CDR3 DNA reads TGTGCCAGCAGCTGGCGGGAGGAAGGGAATCAGCCCCAGCATTTT.

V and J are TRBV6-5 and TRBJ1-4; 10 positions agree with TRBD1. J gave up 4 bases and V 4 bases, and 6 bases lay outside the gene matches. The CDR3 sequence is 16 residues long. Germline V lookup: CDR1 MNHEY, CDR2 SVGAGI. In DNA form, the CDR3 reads TGTGCCAGCAGTTCCTTGGGACAGGGGTATAATGAAAAACTGTTTTTT. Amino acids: CASSSLGQGYNEKLFF.